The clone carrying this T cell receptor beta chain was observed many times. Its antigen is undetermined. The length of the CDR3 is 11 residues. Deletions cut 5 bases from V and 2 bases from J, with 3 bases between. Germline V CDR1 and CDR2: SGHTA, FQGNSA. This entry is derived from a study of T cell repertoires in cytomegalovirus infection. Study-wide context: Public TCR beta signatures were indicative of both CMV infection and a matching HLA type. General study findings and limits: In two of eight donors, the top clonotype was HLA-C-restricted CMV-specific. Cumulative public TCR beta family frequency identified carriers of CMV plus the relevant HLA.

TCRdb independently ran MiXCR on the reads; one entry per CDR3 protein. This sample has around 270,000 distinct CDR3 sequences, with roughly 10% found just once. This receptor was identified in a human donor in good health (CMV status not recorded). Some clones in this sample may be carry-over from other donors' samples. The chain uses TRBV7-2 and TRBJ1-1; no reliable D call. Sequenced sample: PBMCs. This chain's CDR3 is CASSDNTEAFF. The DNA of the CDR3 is TGTGCCAGCAGCGATAACACTGAAGCTTTCTTT.